The 18 T cell receptor beta chains presented below share a single source sample, sequenced in a study of blood T cell repertoires in COVID-19. Using immunoSEQ multiplex PCR, the repertoire was profiled, and TCRdb retains in-frame clones only, with some absent. Of some 150,000 clones listed, 86% are singletons. The source material was peripheral blood. These receptors all stem from a man between 70 and 80 years old with acute or convalescent COVID-19.

The J gene is TRBJ2-1, the V gene TRBV9; 12 bases agree with TRBD2. CDR3 length equals 20 residues. The germline CDR1 and CDR2 sequences are SGDLS and YYNGEE. V lost 0 bases, J lost 9 bases, and 19 bases stayed unmatched. The CDR3 is CASSVGSGGASGRAVGEQFF. The CDR3 bases are TGTGCCAGCAGCGTAGGGTCGGGAGGGGCTAGCGGGAGGGCCGTAGGTGAGCAGTTCTTC.

V usage is TRBV27 and J usage is TRBJ2-1; D may be TRBD2 (7 bases). V lost 2 bases and J 9 bases, leaving 23 bases between the germline ends. This CDR3 has 17 residues. The germline gives CDR1 MNHEY, CDR2 SMNVEV (reference sequence). The CDR3 loop is CASSLRGGLVSKGEQFF. CDR3 DNA sequence: TGTGCCAGCAGTTTAAGGGGGGGGCTAGTGAGCAAGGGTGAGCAGTTCTTC.

The chain couples TRBV29-1 to TRBJ2-3; tentative D call: TRBD2 (6 bases). Germline V gene lookup returns CDR1 SQVTM and CDR2 ANQGSEA. The CDR3 loop spans 12 amino acids. V shed 7 bases and J shed 0 bases, with 8 bases lying between them. CDR3 sequence: CSGGTSTDTQYF. The CDR3, as DNA: TGCAGCGGGGGGACTAGCACAGATACGCAGTATTTT.

The J gene is TRBJ2-5, the V gene TRBV3-1 (or the pseudogene TRBV3-2); 7 bases map to TRBD2. V shed 3 bases, J shed 4 bases, and the junction held 2 bases outside the gene matches. The germline CDR1 and CDR2 sequences are LGHDT and YNNKEL (reference sequence). The CDR3 loop spans 13 amino acids. CDR3 sequence (DNA): TGTGCCAGCAGCCATTTAGCGGGAGAGACCCAGTACTTC. It yields the protein CASSHLAGETQYF.

DNA for the CDR3: TGCGCCAGCAGCCCGGGACTAGCGGTCAATGAGCAGTTCTTC. This gives the protein CASSPGLAVNEQFF. V is TRBV4-3 and J is TRBJ2-1; 11 bases line up with TRBD2. Trimming at V came to 4 bases and at J to 6 bases, leaving 2 bases not matched to a gene. The CDR3 contains 14 residues. Germline V lookup: CDR1 LGHNA, CDR2 YSLEER.

V gene TRBV5-1 combines with J gene TRBJ2-3; D not certain. The CDR3 has 14 residues. Germline loops: CDR1 SGHRS, CDR2 YFSETQ. Trimming cost V 2 bases and J 2 bases, with 9 bases left between them. CDR3 sequence (DNA): TGCGCCAGCAGCTTCTCACAGAACACAGATACGCAGTATTTT. This codes for CASSFSQNTDTQYF. The whole variable domain, filled in from reference TRBV5-1 and TRBJ2-3, reads KAGVTQTPRYLIKTRGQQVTLSCSPISGHRSVSWYQQTPGQGLQFLFEYFSETQRNKGNFPGRFSGRQFSNSRSEMNVSTLELGDSALYLCASSFSQNTDTQYFGPGTRLTVL.

This sequence joins TRBV9 and TRBJ2-7; 10 nucleotides match TRBD1. The germline gives CDR1 SGDLS, CDR2 YYNGEE. This CDR3 contains 15 residues. Losses at the gene ends were 3 bases for V and 5 bases for J; bases not matched to a gene: 8. Here the CDR3 DNA reads TGTGCCAGCAGCGCTTGGGACAGGGGATACGACGAGCAGTACTTC. This sequence encodes CASSAWDRGYDEQYF.

V and J are TRBV19 and TRBJ2-5, with unresolved D. The CDR3 is 12 residues long. CDR1 is LNHDA and CDR2 is SQIVND in the germline V gene (reference sequence). Between the trimmed V and J ends, which lost 6 bases and 4 bases, there was a span of 9 bases. The CDR3 coding sequence is TGTGCCAGTAGCACGGGTGGAGAGACCCAGTACTTC. Encoded protein: CASSTGGETQYF.

This chain connects TRBV6-1 to TRBJ2-3; D not certain. CDR3 length: 15 amino acids. Germline CDR1 reads MNHNS; CDR2 reads SASEGT. Trimming stripped 2 bases from V and 2 bases from J, with 11 bases between. In nucleotides, the CDR3 is TGTGCCAGCAGTGAACAGGCAGGCGACACAGATACGCAGTATTTT. This translates into CASSEQAGDTDTQYF.

The chain combines TRBV19 with TRBJ1-5, with a tentative D call TRBD1 (6 bases). Trimming took off 9 bases at V and 7 bases at J, with 19 bases between the two ends. The germline V gene encodes CDR1 LNHDA and CDR2 SQIVND (reference sequence). The CDR3 is made up of 14 amino acids. The CDR3 region has the DNA TGTGCCAGCAATGACCCGGGGGGGCGACAGCCCCAGCATTTT. Its protein is CASNDPGGRQPQHF.

The rearrangement uses TRBV5-4 and TRBJ1-2; no definite D call. The CDR3 sequence is 13 residues long. Germline-derived CDR1 and CDR2 are SGHNT and YYREEE (reference sequence). The germline V and J ends were trimmed by 0 bases and 1 base, with 4 bases remaining between them. CDR3 sequence (DNA): TGTGCCAGCAGCTTGGGCGGTAACTATGGCTACACCTTC. Its protein is CASSLGGNYGYTF.

This chain connects TRBV29-1 to TRBJ2-7; 8 nucleotides agree with TRBD1. Trimming took 4 bases from V and 1 from J; bases not matched to a gene: 9. The V gene's germline CDR1 is SQVTM and CDR2 ANQGSEA. CDR3 size: 15 residues. CDR3 in DNA: TGCAGCGTTGCGAAATGGACAGGGTATTCCTACGAGCAGTACTTC. Encoded protein: CSVAKWTGYSYEQYF.

The rearrangement joins TRBV2 to TRBJ1-6, with D unresolved. V was clipped by 6 bases and J by 0 bases, with 12 bases between them. The CDR3 extends over 16 amino acids. Germline-derived CDR1 and CDR2 are SNHLY and FYNNEI. The CDR3 here is CASRGGLSSYNSPLHF. For the CDR3, the DNA is TGTGCCAGCAGGGGCGGGTTAAGCTCCTATAATTCACCCCTCCACTTT.

The chain combines TRBV28 with TRBJ2-1; tentative D call: TRBD2 (5 bases). V was clipped by 5 bases and J by 3 bases, with 11 bases between them. Germline-derived CDR1 and CDR2 are MDHEN and SYDVKM. The CDR3 length is 14 residues. The CDR3 loop is CASSQGLSYNEQFF. The CDR3, as DNA: TGTGCCAGCAGTCAAGGACTTAGCTACAATGAGCAGTTCTTC.

This rearrangement joins TRBV29-1 to TRBJ2-2, with a tentative D call TRBD2 (6 bases). V was shortened by 4 bases and J by 4 bases, with 13 bases between the two germline ends. CDR1 and CDR2 (germline): SQVTM, ANQGSEA. CDR3 size: 14 residues. CDR3 in DNA: TGCAGCGTTGTTGATGTGGGGGGCACCGGGGAGCTGTTTTTT. Amino acid sequence: CSVVDVGGTGELFF.

The V and J genes are TRBV7-9 and TRBJ1-2; D not certain. Per the germline V gene, CDR1 is SEHNR and CDR2 is FQNEAQ (reference sequence). V shed 1 base and J shed 8 bases, with 11 bases lying between them. The CDR3 is 13 amino acids. CDR3 loop: CASSLDAGLGYTF. CDR3 nucleotide sequence: TGTGCCAGCAGCTTAGATGCAGGTCTAGGCTACACCTTC.

The chain links TRBV5-5 to TRBJ2-7; 11 positions agree with TRBD2. J was trimmed by 3 bases and V by 4 bases; bases with no gene match: 6. This CDR3 spans 15 amino acids. CDR1 SGHKS and CDR2 YYEKEE come from the germline V gene (reference sequence). Written as DNA, the CDR3 is TGTGCCAGCAGCATGGGACTAGCGGTCATCTACGAGCAGTACTTC. Translation: CASSMGLAVIYEQYF.

The chain links TRBV3-1 (or the pseudogene TRBV3-2) to TRBJ2-7; possible D gene TRBD2, 5 bases. Trimming pared 4 bases from V and 3 bases from J, leaving 10 bases between. The CDR3 covers 13 residues. Germline V gives CDR1 LGHDT, CDR2 YNNKEL (reference sequence). The CDR3 region is CASSPGNRYEQYF. In DNA, the CDR3 is TGTGCCAGCAGCCCCGGGAACCGCTACGAGCAGTACTTC.